This T cell receptor beta chain came from a study of T-cell reconstitution after alpha-beta-depleted transplantation in children. Study-wide results and caveats: At one year after transplant, newly produced T cells mostly accounted for T-cell counts and diversity.

This clonotype was picked up many times. What it recognizes is unknown. The length of the CDR3 is 20 residues. Germline V gene data show CDR1 as KGHSH and CDR2 as LQKENI. V lost 3 bases to trimming and J lost 0 bases, with 21 bases between them. Preparation of the TCRbeta library was carried out with unique molecular identifiers. Each CDR3 protein is one row after TCRdb ran MiXCR on the PCR reads. This repertoire shows around 450,000 distinct CDR3 sequences, about 10% found once; its top ten account for roughly 2%. The sequence came from a child aged 2 to 10 with inherited bone marrow failure, due to receive a stem cell transplant. The source material was PBMCs, sampled before TCRalphabeta/CD19-depleted stem cell transplant. The chain couples TRBV18 to TRBJ2-6; D is possibly TRBD2 (7 bases). CDR3 amino acids: CASSPGDREDSYSGANVLTF. CDR3 bases: TGTGCCAGCTCACCTGGTGACCGGGAGGACAGTTACTCTGGGGCCAACGTCCTGACTTTC. Full variable domain (missing parts from reference TRBV18 and TRBJ2-6): NAGVMQNPRHLVRRRGQEARLRCSPMKGHSHVYWYRQLPEEGLKFMVYLQKENIIDESGMPKERFSAEFPKEGPSILRIQQVVRGDSAAYFCASSPGDREDSYSGANVLTFGAGSRLTVL.